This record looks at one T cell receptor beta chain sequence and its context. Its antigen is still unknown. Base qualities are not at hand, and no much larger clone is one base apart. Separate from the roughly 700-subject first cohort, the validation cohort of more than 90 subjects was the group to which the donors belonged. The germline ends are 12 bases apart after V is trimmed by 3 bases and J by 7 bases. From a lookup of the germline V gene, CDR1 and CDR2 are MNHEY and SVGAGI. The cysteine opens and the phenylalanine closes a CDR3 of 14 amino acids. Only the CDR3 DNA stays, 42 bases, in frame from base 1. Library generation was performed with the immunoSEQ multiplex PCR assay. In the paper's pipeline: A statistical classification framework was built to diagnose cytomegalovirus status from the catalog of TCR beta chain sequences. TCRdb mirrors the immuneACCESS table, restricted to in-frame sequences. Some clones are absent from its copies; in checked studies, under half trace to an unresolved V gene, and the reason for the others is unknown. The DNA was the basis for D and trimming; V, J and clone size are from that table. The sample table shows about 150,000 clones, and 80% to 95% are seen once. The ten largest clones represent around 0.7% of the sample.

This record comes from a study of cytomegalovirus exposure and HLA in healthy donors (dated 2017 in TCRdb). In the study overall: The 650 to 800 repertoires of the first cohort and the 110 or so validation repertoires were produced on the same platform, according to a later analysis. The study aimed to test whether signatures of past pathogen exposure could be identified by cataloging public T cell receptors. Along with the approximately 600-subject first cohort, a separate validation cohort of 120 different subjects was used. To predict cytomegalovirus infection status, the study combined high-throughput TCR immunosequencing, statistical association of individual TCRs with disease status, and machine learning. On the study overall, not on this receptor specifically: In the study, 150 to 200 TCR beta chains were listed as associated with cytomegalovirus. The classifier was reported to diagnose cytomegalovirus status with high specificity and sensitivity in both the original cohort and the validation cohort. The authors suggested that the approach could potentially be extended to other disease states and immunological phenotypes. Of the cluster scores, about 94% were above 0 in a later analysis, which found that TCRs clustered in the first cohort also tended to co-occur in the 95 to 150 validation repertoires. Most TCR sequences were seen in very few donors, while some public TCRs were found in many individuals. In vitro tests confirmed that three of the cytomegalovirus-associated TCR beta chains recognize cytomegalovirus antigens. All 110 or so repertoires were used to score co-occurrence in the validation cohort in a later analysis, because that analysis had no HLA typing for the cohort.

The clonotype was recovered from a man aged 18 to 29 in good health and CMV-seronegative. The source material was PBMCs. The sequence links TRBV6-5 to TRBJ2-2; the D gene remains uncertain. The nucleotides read TGTGCCAGCAGTTATGGTTCCCCCGGCGGGGAGCTGTTTTTT. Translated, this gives CASSYGSPGGELFF.